This T cell receptor (beta chain) is from a study of OX40 agonist ivuxolimab in advanced cancers. Study in general: At doses from 0.01 to 10 mg/kg, patients were given intravenous ivuxolimab every 2 weeks. Dose-escalation subjects each had hepatocellular carcinoma, melanoma, renal cell or head and neck cancer.

V dropped 5 bases and J dropped 8; count of bases not matched to a gene: 5. CDR1 MDHEN and CDR2 SYDVKM come from the germline V gene. The CDR3 consists of 14 residues. With respect to this clone: The sample carries other DNA sequences with the same CDR3.

Patients were ruled out by autoimmune disease history or systemic immunosuppression. Cycle 7 day 1, cycle 4 day 1, and baseline were the timepoints at which blood was sampled. Sequenced by immunoSEQ multiplex PCR; TCRdb stores in-frame clones only, minus some. The profile shows about 64,000 clones, approximately 80% of them singletons. Sequencing used CD4+ or CD8+ T cells sorted from blood, obtained in a trial of the OX40 agonist ivuxolimab. The rearrangement links TRBV28 to TRBJ1-4; 10 positions match TRBD1. The TCR comes from an adult with an advanced solid tumor such as melanoma, head and neck, liver or kidney cancer. The CDR3 DNA reads as TGTGCCAGCAGTCGGGGACAGGGGAGGGAAAAACTGTTTTTT. This encodes CASSRGQGREKLFF.